The 11 T cell receptor beta chains given below trace back to one sample, sequenced in a study of shared clonotypes between healthy human individuals. TCRdb's copy holds only in-frame clones and misses some; the assay was immunoSEQ multiplex PCR. The top ten clones hold more than 0.9% of a sample with nearly 2 million clones, about 95% of them seen once. Naivety among CD8 cells was defined by CD45RO negativity and positive CCR7 selection, thereby excluding terminally differentiated effector memory CD45RA+ cells. The sequencing sample was made of naive CD8+ T cells sorted from blood. These receptor sequences come from a man younger than 35 in good health.

The chain is built from TRBV11-1 and TRBJ2-1; D not certain. V lost 1 base and J 9 bases, leaving 7 bases between the germline ends. From germline, CDR1 is SGHAT and CDR2 FQDESV (reference sequence). There are 12 residues in the CDR3. As DNA, the CDR3 is TGTGCCAGCAGCTTAGGCGAAGGTGAGCAGTTCTTC. Translating it yields CASSLGEGEQFF.

About this clone itself: The sample carries other DNA sequences with the same CDR3. The chain joins TRBV10-3 to TRBJ2-7; tentative D call: TRBD1 (5 bases). Germline CDR1 is ENHRY and CDR2 is SYGVKD. The CDR3 spans 13 residues. V shed 2 bases and J shed 4 bases, with 9 bases lying between them. DNA for the CDR3: TGTGCCATCAGTGAGGCCAGGGTTTACGAGCAGTACTTC. As protein: CAISEARVYEQYF.

This chain joins TRBV2 and TRBJ2-1; D perhaps matches TRBD2 (5 bases). The CDR3 extends over 16 amino acids. With 0 bases removed from V and 3 bases from J, the gap between germline ends came to 12 bases. CDR1 is SNHLY and CDR2 is FYNNEI in the germline V gene. In DNA form, the CDR3 reads TGTGCCAGCAGTGAAGCGCTTGCTAGCTACTACAATGAGCAGTTCTTC. Translating gives CASSEALASYYNEQFF. The variable domain in full, with the rest retrieved from reference TRBV2 and TRBJ2-1, is EPEVTQTPSHQVTQMGQEVILRCVPISNHLYFYWYRQILGQKVEFLVSFYNNEISEKSEIFDDQFSVERPDGSNFTLKIRSTKLEDSAMYFCASSEALASYYNEQFFGPGTRLTVL.

This sequence joins TRBV27 and TRBJ1-5; TRBD1 aligns across 9 bases. V lost 5 bases to trimming and J lost 1 base; unmatched junction nucleotides: 3. The CDR3 runs to 15 residues. From germline, CDR1 is MNHEY and CDR2 SMNVEV (reference sequence). The CDR3 DNA reads TGTGCCAGCAGTACTACAGGGGGCAGCAATCAGCCCCAGCATTTT. Encoded protein: CASSTTGGSNQPQHF.

V gene TRBV5-4 combines with J gene TRBJ2-7; 8 nucleotides match TRBD1. The V gene's germline CDR1 is SGHNT and CDR2 YYREEE (reference sequence). The J segment lost 1 base and the V segment lost 3 bases, leaving 3 bases of the junction unmatched. CDR3 length: 14 amino acids. Written as DNA, the CDR3 is TGTGCCAGCAGCTGGGGGACAGGATCCTACGAGCAGTACTTC. Translated: CASSWGTGSYEQYF.

The chain joins TRBV6-5 to TRBJ2-2; 8 nucleotides line up with TRBD1. The V gene's germline CDR1 is MNHEY and CDR2 SVGAGI. The CDR3 contains 15 residues. With 4 bases clipped from V and 8 bases from J, the junction kept 9 bases outside the gene matches. The CDR3 region has the DNA TGTGCCAGCAGTTGGGACAGGTCGGGGGCTGGGGAGCTGTTTTTT. Protein product: CASSWDRSGAGELFF.

V gene TRBV11-2 combines with J gene TRBJ1-2; D unclear. CDR1 and CDR2 (germline): SGHAT, FQNNGV. The CDR3 spans 15 residues. With 3 bases removed from V and 0 bases from J, the gap between germline ends came to 11 bases. The CDR3 DNA follows: TGTGCCAGCAGCTTCGGCACAATACCTAACTATGGCTACACCTTC. Translating it yields CASSFGTIPNYGYTF.

The chain employs TRBV10-1 and TRBJ2-7, with a possible D match to TRBD1 (6 bases). This CDR3 has 15 amino acids. Per the germline V gene, CDR1 is WNHNN and CDR2 is SYGVQD (reference sequence). Deletions cut 3 bases from V and 3 bases from J, with 15 bases between. CDR3 nucleotide sequence: TGCGCCAGCAGTGACTCACAGGGTGGAGGCTACGAGCAGTACTTC. Protein product: CASSDSQGGGYEQYF.

In this sample, this clone turned up a few times. The sample carries other DNA sequences with the same CDR3. The chain carries TRBV11-2 and TRBJ2-7; a possible D gene is TRBD2 (5 bases). This CDR3 comprises 14 residues. Trimming removed 1 base at V and 0 bases at J, with 7 bases between. Germline V gene data show CDR1 as SGHAT and CDR2 as FQNNGV. The CDR3: CASSLGGSSYEQYF. The CDR3 DNA reads as TGTGCCAGCAGCTTAGGTGGGAGCTCCTACGAGCAGTACTTC.

The chain combines TRBV6-1 with TRBJ1-2; 8 bases fit TRBD1. V was clipped by 2 bases and J by 0 bases; unmatched bases: 2. Per germline, CDR1 MNHNS and CDR2 SASEGT. This CDR3 has 15 amino acids. CDR3 DNA sequence: TGTGCCAGCAGTGAACTGACAGGGGCTAACTATGGCTACACCTTC. It specifies CASSELTGANYGYTF.

This chain joins TRBV30 and TRBJ1-4; 9 bases agree with TRBD1. Germline assignment: CDR1 GTSNPN and CDR2 SVGIG (reference sequence). This CDR3 is 15 amino acids long. J lost 4 bases, V lost 1 base, and 4 bases had no gene match. The CDR3 sequence: CAWSAGQGLNEKLFF. CDR3 sequence (DNA): TGTGCCTGGAGTGCAGGACAGGGGCTTAATGAAAAACTGTTTTTT.